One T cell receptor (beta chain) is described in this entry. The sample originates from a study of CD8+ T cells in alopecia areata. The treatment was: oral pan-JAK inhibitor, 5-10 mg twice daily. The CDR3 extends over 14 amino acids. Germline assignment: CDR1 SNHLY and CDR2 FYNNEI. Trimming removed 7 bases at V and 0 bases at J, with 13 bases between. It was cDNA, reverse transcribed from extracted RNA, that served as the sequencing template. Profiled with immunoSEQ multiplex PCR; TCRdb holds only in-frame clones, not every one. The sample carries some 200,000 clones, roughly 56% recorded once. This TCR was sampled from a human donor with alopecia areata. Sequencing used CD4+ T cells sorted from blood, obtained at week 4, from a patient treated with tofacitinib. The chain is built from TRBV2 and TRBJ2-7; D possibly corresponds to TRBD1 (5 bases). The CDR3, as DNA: TGTGCCAGCAAGTACCAGGGAAGCTCCTACGAGCAGTACTTC. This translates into CASKYQGSSYEQYF.